This T cell receptor (beta chain) emerged from a study of blood T cell repertoires in COVID-19. CDR1 is SGHRS, CDR2 YFSETQ, per germline. Losses at the gene ends were 1 base for V and 8 bases for J; bases not matched to a gene: 3. This CDR3 comprises 14 residues. The authors' processing: Estimated nucleated cell counts came from reference gene primer amplification. Clones were sequenced by immunoSEQ multiplex PCR, and TCRdb holds only the in-frame ones, with some missing. V and J calls and clone size are as listed in that table; D and trimming were resolved from the DNA. The table lists about 120,000 clones, over 75% of them singletons, with roughly 30% in the top ten.

The TCR sequence derives from a woman aged 80 or older with acute or convalescent COVID-19. The V call is TRBV5-1, the J call TRBJ2-1, with TRBD2 identical over 10 bases. Sequences were obtained from peripheral blood. CDR3 coding DNA: TGCGCCAGCAGCTTGAGCGGGGGGGCATATGAGCAGTTCTTC. Its protein is CASSLSGGAYEQFF.